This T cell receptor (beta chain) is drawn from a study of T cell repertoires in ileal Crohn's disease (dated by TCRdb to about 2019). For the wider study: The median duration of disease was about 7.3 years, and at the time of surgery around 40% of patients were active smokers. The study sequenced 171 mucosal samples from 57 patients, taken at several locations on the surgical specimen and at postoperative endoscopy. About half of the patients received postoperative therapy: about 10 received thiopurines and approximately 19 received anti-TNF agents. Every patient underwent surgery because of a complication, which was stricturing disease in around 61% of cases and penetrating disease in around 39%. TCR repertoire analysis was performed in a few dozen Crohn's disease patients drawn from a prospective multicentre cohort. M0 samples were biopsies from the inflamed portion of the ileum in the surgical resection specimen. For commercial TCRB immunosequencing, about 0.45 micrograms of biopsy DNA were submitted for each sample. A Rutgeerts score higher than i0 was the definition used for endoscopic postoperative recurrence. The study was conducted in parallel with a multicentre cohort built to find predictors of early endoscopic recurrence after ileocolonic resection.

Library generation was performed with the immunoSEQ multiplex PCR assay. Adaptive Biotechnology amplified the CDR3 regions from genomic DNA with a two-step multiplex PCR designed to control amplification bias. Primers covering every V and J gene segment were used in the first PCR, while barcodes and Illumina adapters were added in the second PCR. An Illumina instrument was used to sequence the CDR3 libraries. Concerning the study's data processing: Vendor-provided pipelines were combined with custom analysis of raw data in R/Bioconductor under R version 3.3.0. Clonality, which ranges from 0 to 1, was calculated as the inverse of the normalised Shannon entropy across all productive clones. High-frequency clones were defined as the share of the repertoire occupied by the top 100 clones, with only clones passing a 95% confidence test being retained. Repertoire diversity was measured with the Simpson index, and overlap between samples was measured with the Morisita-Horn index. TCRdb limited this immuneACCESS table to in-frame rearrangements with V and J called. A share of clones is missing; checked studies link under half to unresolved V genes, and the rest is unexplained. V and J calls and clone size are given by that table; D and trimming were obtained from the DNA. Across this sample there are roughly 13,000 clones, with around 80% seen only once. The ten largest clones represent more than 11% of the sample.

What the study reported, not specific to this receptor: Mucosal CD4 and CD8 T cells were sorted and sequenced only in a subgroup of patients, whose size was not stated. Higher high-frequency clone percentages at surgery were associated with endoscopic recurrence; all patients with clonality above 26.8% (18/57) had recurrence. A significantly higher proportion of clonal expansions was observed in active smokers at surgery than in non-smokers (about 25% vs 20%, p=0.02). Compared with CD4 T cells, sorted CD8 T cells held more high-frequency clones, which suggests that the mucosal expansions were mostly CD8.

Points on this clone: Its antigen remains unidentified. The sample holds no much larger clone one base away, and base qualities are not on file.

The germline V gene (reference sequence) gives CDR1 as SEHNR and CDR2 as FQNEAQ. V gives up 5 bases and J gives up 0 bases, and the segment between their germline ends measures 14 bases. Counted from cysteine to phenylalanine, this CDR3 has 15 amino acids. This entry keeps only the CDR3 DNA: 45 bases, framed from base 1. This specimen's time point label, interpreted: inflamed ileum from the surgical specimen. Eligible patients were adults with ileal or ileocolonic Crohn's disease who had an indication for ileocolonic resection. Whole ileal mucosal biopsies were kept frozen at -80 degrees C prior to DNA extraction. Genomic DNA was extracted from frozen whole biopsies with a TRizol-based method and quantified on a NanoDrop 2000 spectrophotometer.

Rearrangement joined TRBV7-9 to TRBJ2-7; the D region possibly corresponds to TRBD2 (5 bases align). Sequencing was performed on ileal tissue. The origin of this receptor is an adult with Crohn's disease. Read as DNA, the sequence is TGTGCCAGCAGCGTAAGCGGAACAAACTCCTACGAGCAGTACTTC. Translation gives CASSVSGTNSYEQYF.